The entry below describes one T cell receptor beta chain. Its specificity is not known. This sample stems from a study of CD4 T cells in relation to SARS-CoV-2 and coronaviruses. TCRdb's copy holds only in-frame clones and misses some; the assay was immunoSEQ multiplex PCR. In the table there are roughly 25,000 clones, approximately 80% of which are singletons. This CDR3 has 14 residues. V lost 1 base, J lost 5 bases, and 11 bases lay in between. CDR1 and CDR2 from the germline V gene are SGHDN and FVKESK. Unexposed donor CD4+ T cells date from about 2010-2018, before the COVID-19 pandemic. The cells were cultured for 9 to 11 days before CD4+ T cells were isolated.

The chain couples TRBV14 to TRBJ2-5, with no clear D. The TCR originated in a human donor in good health. The sample comprised CD4+ T cells from PBMCs, cultured in vitro. CDR3 protein: CASSQGARSETQYF. CDR3 nucleotides: TGTGCCAGCAGCCAAGGTGCCCGGTCGGAGACCCAGTACTTC. Drawing the rest from reference TRBV14 and TRBJ2-5, the complete variable domain is EAGVTQFPSHSVIEKGQTVTLRCDPISGHDNLYWYRRVMGKEIKFLLHFVKESKQDESGMPNNRFLAERTGGTYSTLKVQPAELEDSGVYFCASSQGARSETQYFGPGTRLLVL.